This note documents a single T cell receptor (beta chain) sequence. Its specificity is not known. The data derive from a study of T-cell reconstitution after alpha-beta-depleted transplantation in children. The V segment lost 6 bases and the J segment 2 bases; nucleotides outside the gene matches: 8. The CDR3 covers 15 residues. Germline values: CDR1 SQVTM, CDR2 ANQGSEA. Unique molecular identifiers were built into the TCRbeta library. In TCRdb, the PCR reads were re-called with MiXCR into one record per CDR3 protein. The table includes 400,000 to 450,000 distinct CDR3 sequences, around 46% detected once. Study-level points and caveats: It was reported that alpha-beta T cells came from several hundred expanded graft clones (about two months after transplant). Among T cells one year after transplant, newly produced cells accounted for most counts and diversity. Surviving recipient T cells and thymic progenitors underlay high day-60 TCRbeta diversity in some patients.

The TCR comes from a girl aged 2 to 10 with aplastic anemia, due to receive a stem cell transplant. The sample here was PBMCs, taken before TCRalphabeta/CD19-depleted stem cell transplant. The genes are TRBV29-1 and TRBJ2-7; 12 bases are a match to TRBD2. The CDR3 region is CSVATASGGAYEQYF. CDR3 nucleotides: TGCAGCGTAGCTACCGCTAGCGGGGGGGCCTACGAGCAGTACTTC.